This TCR beta chain is drawn from a study of T cell responses to AZD1222 COVID-19 vaccine. Of note for this clone: Its target is unknown.

Overall study results and limits: Just a handful of people given AZD1222 tested seropositive at baseline. All repertoire sampling was performed exclusively after the peak T cell response. Spike was spanned by vaccine-associated CD4 TCRs, with dominance at 160-218 and 743-854. Donors were largely white British and mainly female; clonal diversity was possibly underestimated.

TCRdb keeps only in-frame clones here, not all; method: immunoSEQ multiplex PCR. Among 95,000 to 150,000 clones, 90% were seen once, and the ten largest hold about 4.5%. Looked up from germline, CDR1 is SGHNT and CDR2 is YENEEA. Trimming took off 5 bases at V and 1 base at J, with 8 bases between the two ends. CDR3 length: 14 amino acids. The chain joins TRBV11-3 to TRBJ2-2, with D maybe TRBD2 (5 bases). This receptor was taken from an adult in good health. This specimen was peripheral blood, taken on day 0 of MenACWY control vaccination. In DNA form, the CDR3 reads TGTGCCAGCAGCCCTCGGGGGAACACCGGGGAGCTGTTTTTT. It codes for CASSPRGNTGELFF.